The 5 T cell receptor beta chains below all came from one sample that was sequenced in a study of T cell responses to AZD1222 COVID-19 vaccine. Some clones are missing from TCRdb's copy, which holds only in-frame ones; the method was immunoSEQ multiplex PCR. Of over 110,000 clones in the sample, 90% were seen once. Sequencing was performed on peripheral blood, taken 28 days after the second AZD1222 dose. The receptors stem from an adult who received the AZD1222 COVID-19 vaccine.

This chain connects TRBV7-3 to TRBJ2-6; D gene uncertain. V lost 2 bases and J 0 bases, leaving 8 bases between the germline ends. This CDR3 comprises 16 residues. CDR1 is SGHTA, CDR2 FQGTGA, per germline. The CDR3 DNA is TGTGCCAGCAGCTTAGACAAGCTCTCTGGGGCCAACGTCCTGACTTTC. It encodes CASSLDKLSGANVLTF.

CDR3 sequence (DNA): TGTGCCAGCAGGCCCGGGTATGGGGGAAATTCACCCCTCCACTTT. This sequence encodes CASRPGYGGNSPLHF. The rearrangement joins TRBV5-6 to TRBJ1-6, with D possibly being TRBD1 (5 bases). Trimming removed 5 bases from V and 7 bases from J, with 16 bases in between. The CDR3 is made up of 15 amino acids. Germline CDR1 is SGHDT and CDR2 is YYEEEE.

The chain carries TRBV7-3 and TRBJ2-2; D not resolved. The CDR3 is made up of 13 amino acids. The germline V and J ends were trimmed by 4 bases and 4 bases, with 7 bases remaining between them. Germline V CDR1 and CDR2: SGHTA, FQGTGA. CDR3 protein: CASSSPGTGELFF. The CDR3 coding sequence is TGTGCCAGCAGCTCTCCGGGCACCGGGGAGCTGTTTTTT.

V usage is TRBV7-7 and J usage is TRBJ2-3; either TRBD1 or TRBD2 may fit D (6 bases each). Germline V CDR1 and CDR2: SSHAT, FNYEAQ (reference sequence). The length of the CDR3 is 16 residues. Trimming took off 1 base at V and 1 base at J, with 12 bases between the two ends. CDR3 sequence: CASSLGAGGRTDTQYF. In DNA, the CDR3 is TGTGCCAGCAGCTTAGGAGCCGGGGGCCGCACAGATACGCAGTATTTT.

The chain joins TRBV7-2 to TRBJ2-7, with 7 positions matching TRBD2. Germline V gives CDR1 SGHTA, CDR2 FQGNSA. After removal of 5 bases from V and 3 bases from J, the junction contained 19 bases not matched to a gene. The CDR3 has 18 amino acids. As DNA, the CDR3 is TGTGCCAGCAGCCACGCTGGGACTAAGCCCGGAGGTTACTACGAGCAGTACTTC. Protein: CASSHAGTKPGGYYEQYF.